This T cell receptor (beta chain) came from a study of T cell repertoires in cytomegalovirus infection. Study at large: Well-studied HLA-B-restricted CMV epitopes were used in the study alongside recently identified HLA-C-restricted ones. Public TCR beta signatures indicated both CMV infection and matching HLA type. Study-level results: CMV carriers with the relevant HLA were identified by cumulative public TCR beta family frequency. HLA-C-restricted CMV clonotypes gave the most frequent clonotype in two of eight donors.

TCRdb recomputed calls from the reads with MiXCR, one row per CDR3 protein. The sample comprises about a million distinct CDR3 sequences, 30% to 40% of which are singletons, and more than 13% rests with the top ten. This clonotype was found a few times. Antigen: not known. Germline loops: CDR1 LGHNA, CDR2 YNFKEQ. V was cut by 4 bases and J by 4 bases, with 17 bases left in between. CDR3 size: 16 residues. The V gene is TRBV4-2, the J gene TRBJ2-1, with D tentatively TRBD1 or TRBD2 (6 bases each). This sequence was found in a human donor in good health (CMV status not recorded). Some clones in this sample may be carry-over from other donors' samples. The sequenced sample was cultured CD8+ T cells from PBMCs, obtained from culture after CMV antigen stimulation. In nucleotides, the CDR3 is TGTGCCAGCAGCCCTGGCCTCGGGGGCGGGTACAATGAGCAGTTCTTC. Residues: CASSPGLGGGYNEQFF.